The clone carrying this T cell receptor beta chain has just a few counts. Antigen specificity is unknown. The sample belongs to a study of T cells after yellow fever vaccination. Study-wide background: SMART-Seq v4 Ultra Low Input served to prepare low-cell-number fractions.

Synthesis of TCR cDNA relied on 5'RACE template switching, which attached a universal primer site and UMIs. MiXCR, run by TCRdb on the 5' RACE reads, gives a single entry per CDR3 protein. The sample records about 73,000 distinct CDR3 sequences, approximately 7.5% being singletons. Overall study results and limits: Although most clonotypes did not, a small share appeared in both CD4 and CD8 compartments.

CDR3 length equals 15 residues. V was clipped by 3 bases and J by 3 bases; unmatched bases: 2. CDR1 is MNHEY, CDR2 SMNVEV, per germline (reference sequence). This sequence was found in a young man who received the YFV17D yellow fever vaccine. The chain has TRBV27 and TRBJ2-5, with 12 bases lining up with TRBD2. The specimen was CD8+ T cells sorted from PBMCs, collected on the day of the yellow fever booster vaccination. CDR3 sequence reads: CASSLASGREETQYF. As DNA, the CDR3 is TGTGCCAGCAGTTTGGCTAGCGGGAGGGAAGAGACCCAGTACTTC.